A single sample gave rise to the 30 T cell receptor beta chains below, sequenced in a study of shared clonotypes between healthy human individuals. The assay was immunoSEQ multiplex PCR, and TCRdb's table has in-frame clones only and misses some. The sample lists about 2,200,000 clones; about 92% were seen once. Naive CD8 cells were CD45RO-negative, positively selected for CCR7, excluding terminally differentiated effector memory CD45RA+ cells. The sample consisted of naive CD8+ T cells from PBMCs. The source is a young man in good health. Some clones in this sample may be carry-over from other donors' samples.

This sequence joins TRBV7-3 and TRBJ1-2; D is undetermined. CDR1 and CDR2 from the germline V gene are SGHTA and FQGTGA. V lost 0 bases, J lost 4 bases, and 12 bases lay in between. The CDR3 is 15 amino acids. This CDR3 is CASSLTGGSFYGYTF. As DNA, the CDR3 is TGTGCCAGCAGCTTAACTGGCGGATCTTTCTATGGCTACACCTTC.

V usage is TRBV11-1 and J usage is TRBJ2-3, with D unclear. V gave up 0 bases and J gave up 6 bases, with 10 bases separating them. Per germline, CDR1 SGHAT and CDR2 FQDESV (reference sequence). This CDR3 contains 14 residues. The CDR3 DNA is TGTGCCAGCAGCTTAGCGAGAAGGGCCGATACGCAGTATTTT. Translating gives CASSLARRADTQYF.

The CDR3 bases are TGTGCCAGCAGCTTAGTGGGGGGACAGCCCTCCTACAATGAGCAGTTCTTC. It specifies CASSLVGGQPSYNEQFF. The gene calls are TRBV7-2 and TRBJ2-1; weak D call: TRBD1 (7 bases). The CDR3 runs 17 residues. V lost 1 base, J lost 0 bases, and 13 bases lay in between. Germline-derived CDR1 and CDR2 are SGHTA and FQGNSA.

This clone was recorded a few times. The chain has TRBV5-6 and TRBJ2-2, with unresolved D. Germline CDR1 reads SGHDT; CDR2 reads YYEEEE. The V end lost 1 base, the J end lost 3 bases, and 4 bases lay between the germline ends. The CDR3 covers 13 residues. In DNA form, the CDR3 reads TGTGCCAGCAGCTTGTCCTACACCGGGGAGCTGTTTTTT. Translation: CASSLSYTGELFF.

The V gene is TRBV27, the J gene TRBJ2-7; 12 bases map to TRBD2. Germline CDR1 MNHEY, CDR2 SMNVEV (reference sequence). The length of the CDR3 is 17 residues. The V and J ends lost 3 bases and 2 bases, in that order; junction bases with no gene match: 8. The CDR3 coding sequence is TGTGCCAGCAGTTTGGCTAGCGGGGGGGCCCTTCCCTACGAGCAGTACTTC. It codes for CASSLASGGALPYEQYF.

The chain joins TRBV28 to TRBJ2-1; perhaps TRBD1 as D (6 bases). Germline CDR1 reads MDHEN; CDR2 reads SYDVKM. The CDR3 is made up of 13 amino acids. The V gene lost 8 bases and the J gene lost 4 bases, with 12 bases spanning the gap. The CDR3 loop is CASAGQTYNEQFF. The CDR3, as DNA: TGTGCCAGCGCCGGACAGACATACAATGAGCAGTTCTTC.

The rearrangement uses TRBV10-3 and TRBJ1-4; the D gene is possibly TRBD1 (5 bases). Trimming took 0 bases from V and 7 from J, leaving 12 bases between them. Germline V CDR1 and CDR2: ENHRY, SYGVKD. This CDR3 has 15 amino acids. CDR3: CAISESSWDLEKLFF. The DNA of the CDR3 is TGTGCCATCAGTGAGTCTTCTTGGGACCTTGAAAAACTGTTTTTT.

The chain has TRBV28 and TRBJ2-7; perhaps D is TRBD1 or TRBD2 (5 bases each). V gave up 5 bases and J gave up 4 bases, with 15 bases separating them. CDR3 length: 14 amino acids. The germline V gene encodes CDR1 MDHEN and CDR2 SYDVKM. This CDR3 is CASSGTLTEYEQYF. CDR3 in DNA: TGTGCCAGCAGTGGGACCTTGACTGAATACGAGCAGTACTTC.

This rearrangement joins TRBV27 to TRBJ2-2; TRBD2 might be the D (5 bases). Trimming left V 7 bases short and J 4 bases short, with 7 bases between. CDR3 size: 12 residues. Germline-derived CDR1 and CDR2 are MNHEY and SMNVEV (reference sequence). The CDR3 DNA follows: TGTGCCAGCATAGAGGGCACCGGGGAGCTGTTTTTT. Its translation: CASIEGTGELFF.

The V call is TRBV27, the J call TRBJ2-7, with 7 bases that match TRBD2. J lost 5 bases, V lost 6 bases, and 10 bases had no gene match. The CDR3 runs to 14 residues. CDR1 and CDR2 from the germline V gene are MNHEY and SMNVEV (reference sequence). The CDR3 region has the DNA TGTGCCAGCAGCCCAGTCTTAGCGGGCAACGAGCAGTACTTC. Amino acid sequence: CASSPVLAGNEQYF.

The table lists this clone with a few counts. The chain joins TRBV28 to TRBJ1-2, with D unclear. Trimming cost V 3 bases and J 4 bases, with 6 bases left between them. Germline loops: CDR1 MDHEN, CDR2 SYDVKM. The CDR3 is made up of 12 amino acids. CDR3 in amino acids: CASSLGTYGYTF. The CDR3, as DNA: TGTGCCAGCAGTTTGGGCACCTATGGCTACACCTTC.

Concerning this clone itself: This sample also contains other DNA sequences that code for the same CDR3. The rearrangement uses TRBV4-3 and TRBJ2-1, with no clear D. Germline V lookup: CDR1 LGHNA, CDR2 YSLEER. With 0 bases removed from V and 9 bases from J, the gap between germline ends came to 6 bases. CDR3 size: 12 residues. Written as DNA, the CDR3 is TGCGCCAGCAGCCAAGATAGTCGTGAGCAGTTCTTC. Protein product: CASSQDSREQFF.

This clone showed up just once. The gene calls are TRBV6-1 and TRBJ2-7; 7 bases agree with TRBD1. V shed 3 bases, J shed 3 bases, and the junction held 8 bases outside the gene matches. In germline, CDR1 is MNHNS, CDR2 SASEGT. The CDR3 loop spans 15 amino acids. The CDR3 loop is CASSETRDSSYEQYF. The DNA of the CDR3 is TGTGCCAGCAGTGAGACCCGGGACAGTAGCTACGAGCAGTACTTC.

The chain recombines TRBV7-8 with TRBJ2-1, with 12 bases lining up with TRBD1. V lost 3 bases, J lost 13 bases, and 4 bases stayed unmatched. Germline V gene lookup returns CDR1 SGHVS and CDR2 FQNEAQ. The CDR3 is 13 amino acids. CDR3 DNA sequence: TGTGCCAGCAGCTTCCCGGGACAGGGGGCCCAGTTCTTC. Its protein is CASSFPGQGAQFF.

J is TRBJ1-4 and V is TRBV7-9; TRBD1 matches 10 bases. Germline V lookup: CDR1 SEHNR, CDR2 FQNEAQ (reference sequence). With V trimmed by 4 bases and J by 8 bases, 13 bases remained unmatched. The CDR3 runs 17 residues. CDR3 sequence reads: CASSSTKDRGEREKLFF. The CDR3 DNA reads as TGTGCCAGCAGCTCCACGAAGGACAGGGGGGAGCGAGAAAAACTGTTTTTT.

The rearrangement joins TRBV27 to TRBJ2-2, with 11 bases lining up with TRBD2. J was trimmed by 7 bases and V by 2 bases; bases with no gene match: 3. The length of the CDR3 is 15 residues. Germline V gene lookup returns CDR1 MNHEY and CDR2 SMNVEV (reference sequence). CDR3 in DNA: TGTGCCAGCAGTTTAGGGACTAGCGGTTTCGGGGAGCTGTTTTTT. Amino acids: CASSLGTSGFGELFF.

V usage is TRBV6-1 and J usage is TRBJ2-2; possibly TRBD1 or TRBD2 for D (5 bases each). This CDR3 is built from 15 residues. V was trimmed by 6 bases and J by 3 bases, leaving 14 bases between them. CDR1 and CDR2 (germline): MNHNS, SASEGT. The CDR3 DNA is TGTGCCAGCAGGTGGAGGCAGGGATACACCGGGGAGCTGTTTTTT. Encoded protein: CASRWRQGYTGELFF.

The chain couples TRBV9 to TRBJ2-2, with 10 nucleotides matching TRBD2. The germline CDR1 and CDR2 sequences are SGDLS and YYNGEE. The V gene end was trimmed by 0 bases and the J gene end by 3 bases; junction bases not matched to a gene: 2. This CDR3 is built from 16 residues. The CDR3 coding sequence is TGTGCCAGCAGCGTAGGTCTAGCGGGGGACACCGGGGAGCTGTTTTTT. It yields the protein CASSVGLAGDTGELFF.

This clone has a single count. V usage is TRBV5-1 and J usage is TRBJ2-7; weak D call: TRBD1 (6 bases). Germline lookup yields CDR1 SGHRS and CDR2 YFSETQ. The CDR3 loop spans 19 amino acids. Trimming removed 4 bases from V and 6 bases from J, with 32 bases in between. This chain's CDR3 is CASSPNKPTDSAPFGEQYF. The DNA for the CDR3 is TGCGCCAGCAGCCCTAACAAGCCCACGGACAGCGCACCCTTTGGCGAGCAGTACTTC.

J is TRBJ2-5 and V is TRBV6-6; D remains unclear. The J call is in doubt because the DNA end fits TRBJ2-7 better. Looked up from germline, CDR1 is MNHNY and CDR2 is SVGAGI (reference sequence). This CDR3 is built from 12 residues. CDR3 in amino acids: CASTQNKGEQYF. CDR3 bases: TGTGCCAGCACCCAAAATAAGGGCGAGCAGTACTTC.

V and J are TRBV11-1 and TRBJ2-7, with 7 nucleotides matching TRBD1. CDR3 length: 13 residues. The germline CDR1 and CDR2 sequences are SGHAT and FQDESV (reference sequence). J was trimmed by 6 bases and V by 5 bases; bases with no gene match: 7. This CDR3 reads CASSRIGQVEQYF. In DNA form, the CDR3 reads TGTGCCAGCAGCCGTATCGGACAGGTCGAGCAGTACTTC.

The chain carries TRBV7-9 and TRBJ2-3; D call uncertain. The CDR3 is 16 residues long. The germline gives CDR1 SEHNR, CDR2 FQNEAQ (reference sequence). The V end was cut by 3 bases, the J end by 0 bases, with 13 bases between. CDR3 residues: CASSFDAETSTDTQYF. CDR3 sequence (DNA): TGTGCCAGCAGCTTCGACGCGGAAACTAGCACAGATACGCAGTATTTT.

V and J are TRBV19 and TRBJ2-2, with 10 bases that match TRBD2. This CDR3 is built from 14 residues. J was trimmed by 6 bases and V by 11 bases; bases with no gene match: 9. The germline V gene encodes CDR1 LNHDA and CDR2 SQIVND (reference sequence). The CDR3 region is CAVGTGTSAGELFF. The CDR3 nucleotides are TGTGCCGTCGGAACCGGGACTAGCGCCGGGGAGCTGTTTTTT.

This clone was seen more than once but under ten times. Distinct nucleotide sequences in the sample also encode this CDR3. The chain employs TRBV27 and TRBJ1-3; D gene ambiguous. Germline CDR1 is MNHEY and CDR2 is SMNVEV (reference sequence). This CDR3 is 15 amino acids long. Trimming cost V 0 bases and J 0 bases, with 6 bases left between them. CDR3 DNA sequence: TGTGCCAGCAGTTTATCGGGAAGCTCTGGAAACACCATATATTTT. Translating gives CASSLSGSSGNTIYF.

The sample holds a few counts of this clone. The chain uses TRBV6-5 and TRBJ2-7; 7 bases map to TRBD2. CDR1 and CDR2 (germline): MNHEY, SVGAGI. The CDR3 loop spans 14 amino acids. The V segment lost 6 bases and the J segment 6 bases; nucleotides outside the gene matches: 11. The CDR3 DNA follows: TGTGCCAGCAGAACCTCGGGGGGTTGGGGCGAGCAGTACTTC. Translated: CASRTSGGWGEQYF.

The chain employs TRBV13 and TRBJ1-3; TRBD1 matches 7 bases. After removal of 0 bases from V and 2 bases from J, the junction contained 4 bases not matched to a gene. The CDR3 is made up of 16 amino acids. In germline, CDR1 is PRHDT, CDR2 FYEKMQ (reference sequence). The CDR3 DNA reads TGTGCCAGCAGCTTAGGACAGGGGAACCCTGGAAACACCATATATTTT. This codes for CASSLGQGNPGNTIYF. Supplemented by reference TRBV13 and TRBJ1-3, the full variable domain reads AAGVIQSPRHLIKEKRETATLKCYPIPRHDTVYWYQQGPGQDPQFLISFYEKMQSDKGSIPDRFSAQQFSDYHSELNMSSLELGDSALYFCASSLGQGNPGNTIYFGEGSWLTVV.

On this clone itself: This sample includes further DNA sequences coding for the same CDR3. This rearrangement joins TRBV7-8 to TRBJ2-7; 8 nucleotides align to TRBD1. CDR1 is SGHVS and CDR2 is FQNEAQ in the germline V gene. The CDR3 totals 14 residues. With V trimmed by 1 base and J by 3 bases, 2 bases remained unmatched. CDR3 in DNA: TGTGCCAGCAGCTTAGGCAGGGGGCTCTACGAGCAGTACTTC. It is translated as CASSLGRGLYEQYF.

This chain links TRBV6-5 with TRBJ2-3; D remains unclear. CDR3 length: 14 residues. Germline V gene lookup returns CDR1 MNHEY and CDR2 SVGAGI. V lost 2 bases, J lost 2 bases, and 8 bases lay in between. CDR3 in amino acids: CASSYGGNTDTQYF. As DNA, the CDR3 is TGTGCCAGCAGTTACGGCGGAAACACAGATACGCAGTATTTT.

Points on this clone: The same CDR3 also results from other DNA sequences found in this sample. The CDR3 bases are TGTGCCAGCAGCGTAGGGGCGGGAGGTCCGTACGAGCAGTACTTC. Its translation is CASSVGAGGPYEQYF. The gene calls are TRBV9 and TRBJ2-7, with 8 nucleotides matching TRBD2. The CDR3 contains 15 residues. Germline values: CDR1 SGDLS, CDR2 YYNGEE. V dropped 0 bases and J dropped 4; count of bases not matched to a gene: 6.

The chain joins TRBV13 to TRBJ2-5; D is tentatively TRBD1 or TRBD2 (5 bases each). The DNA end lines up better with TRBJ2-7; the J call may be wrong. The CDR3 loop spans 15 amino acids. CDR1 and CDR2 from the germline V gene are PRHDT and FYEKMQ (reference sequence). This CDR3 reads CASSLGSEGLYEQYF. As DNA, the CDR3 is TGTGCCAGCAGCTTAGGATCCGAGGGGTTGTACGAGCAGTACTTC.